This T cell receptor beta chain emerged from a study of T cell responses to AZD1222 COVID-19 vaccine. The study, taken as a whole, reports: Repertoires were obtained solely post-peak T cell response.

As regards this clone: Its antigen is not identified.

Clones were read by immunoSEQ multiplex PCR, and TCRdb kept only the in-frame ones, dropping some. Among under 150,000 clones listed, roughly nine tenths were seen once. V shed 4 bases and J shed 6 bases, with 14 bases lying between them. The CDR3 contains 14 residues. Germline values: CDR1 KGHDR, CDR2 SFDVKD. The clonotype was recovered from an adult who received the AZD1222 COVID-19 vaccine. The sample was peripheral blood, taken 28 days after the second AZD1222 dose. This sequence joins TRBV24-1 and TRBJ1-2; tentative D call: TRBD1 (5 bases). CDR3 region: CATSDPGGYDGYTF. The CDR3 coding sequence is TGTGCCACCAGTGACCCGGGGGGATACGATGGCTACACCTTC.